This entry lists 24 T cell receptor beta chains sequenced from one sample in a study of post-analysis software for immune sequencing data. For these receptors, no antigen is known. Unique-molecular-identifier-tagged TCR beta cDNA libraries were used. MiXCR was run by TCRdb on the PCR reads, yielding one entry per CDR3 protein. The profile shows roughly 730,000 distinct CDR3 sequences, 30% of them singletons. Regarding the study as a whole: Comparison of patients with controls showed about 5 TRBV segments more frequent in patients, TRBV5-6, TRBV5-1 and TRBV20-1 among them.

Sequencing used blood. All receptors derive from a girl aged 5-17 years with multiple sclerosis.

This clonotype was counted at least ten times. The chain couples TRBV29-1 to TRBJ2-4, with D unclear. V lost 3 bases, J lost 0 bases, and 12 bases lay in between. From germline, CDR1 is SQVTM and CDR2 ANQGSEA. CDR3 length: 15 amino acids. The CDR3, as DNA: TGCAGCGTTGAGGACCCATCTAAAGCCAAAAACATTCAGTACTTC. Its protein product is CSVEDPSKAKNIQYF.

This clonotype was observed a few times. This chain joins TRBV7-2 and TRBJ1-5, with 7 bases matching TRBD1. V gave up 3 bases and J gave up 4 bases; unmatched junction bases: 3. CDR1 is SGHTA and CDR2 is FQGNSA in the germline V gene. The CDR3 totals 14 residues. The CDR3 loop reads CASSFRDRNQPQHF. The CDR3 coding sequence is TGTGCCAGCAGCTTCCGGGACAGAAATCAGCCCCAGCATTTT. The full variable domain, with the rest looked up from reference TRBV7-2 and TRBJ1-5, is GAGVSQSPSNKVTEKGKDVELRCDPISGHTALYWYRQSLGQGLEFLIYFQGNSAPDKSGLPSDRFSAERTGGSVSTLTIQRTQQEDSAVYLCASSFRDRNQPQHFGDGTRLSIL.

Note on this clonotype: Being one base from a much bigger clone, this may be a read error. The V and J genes are TRBV7-9 and TRBJ2-3, with TRBD1 matching 8 bases. Germline lookup yields CDR1 SEHNR and CDR2 FQNEAQ (reference sequence). The CDR3 contains 14 residues. CDR3 nucleotides: TGTGCCGGCAGCTTTGGACAGGGCGCAGATACGCAGTATTTT. It specifies CAGSFGQGADTQYF. Using reference TRBV7-9 and TRBJ2-3 for the parts outside the CDR3, the full variable domain is DTGVSQNPRHKITKRGQNVTFRCDPISEHNRLYWYRQTLGQGPEFLTYFQNEAQLEKSRLLSDRFSAERPKGSFSTLEIQRTEQGDSAMYLCAGSFGQGADTQYFGPGTRLTVL.

The chain uses TRBV20-1 and TRBJ2-3, with D maybe TRBD2 (6 bases). Germline assignment: CDR1 DFQATT and CDR2 SNEGSKA (reference sequence). This CDR3 has 12 amino acids. The V end lost 4 bases, the J end lost 2 bases, and 7 bases lay between the germline ends. CDR3 region: CSAKGLTDTQYF. In DNA form, the CDR3 reads TGCAGTGCTAAGGGACTCACAGATACGCAGTATTTT.

The V gene is TRBV3-1, the J gene TRBJ2-7; 11 bases are a match to TRBD1. Germline CDR1 LGHDT, CDR2 YNNKEL (reference sequence). V trimming: 3 bases; J trimming: 3 bases; junction bases outside the gene matches: 4. The CDR3 extends over 15 amino acids. The CDR3 DNA is TGTGCCAGCAGCCATTGGACAGGGGGCCGCTACGAGCAGTACTTC. Translated: CASSHWTGGRYEQYF.

This clonotype was picked up a small number of times. This sequence joins TRBV6-4 and TRBJ2-3; the match to TRBD1 covers 7 bases. CDR1 is MRHNA and CDR2 is SNTAGT in the germline V gene. The CDR3 is 14 residues long. Unmatched junction bases numbered 2, after V lost 0 bases and J lost 5 bases. The CDR3 here is CASSDSTGKDTQYF. Here the CDR3 DNA reads TGTGCCAGCAGTGACTCGACAGGGAAAGATACGCAGTATTTT.

V gene TRBV5-1 combines with J gene TRBJ2-5, with 9 bases fitting TRBD1. In germline, CDR1 is SGHRS, CDR2 YFSETQ. V lost 4 bases and J lost 6; bases outside the gene matches: 13. This CDR3 is built from 16 residues. The CDR3 DNA follows: TGCGCCAGCAGCCAAATGGTTAGGACAGGGGATCAGACCCAGTACTTC. Protein sequence: CASSQMVRTGDQTQYF.

The rearrangement joins TRBV27 to TRBJ1-5; D possibly corresponds to TRBD1 (5 bases). CDR3 length: 18 residues. Deletions cut 2 bases from V and 4 bases from J, with 21 bases between. Germline values: CDR1 MNHEY, CDR2 SMNVEV (reference sequence). The CDR3 sequence: CASSLTRTPGATNQPQHF. The CDR3 bases are TGTGCCAGCAGTTTAACTCGCACTCCCGGGGCTACTAATCAGCCCCAGCATTTT.

This clonotype was seen a handful of times. The chain couples TRBV14 to TRBJ2-7; D is unclear. From germline, CDR1 is SGHDN and CDR2 FVKESK. The CDR3 is 12 amino acids. With 2 bases removed from V and 5 bases from J, the gap between germline ends came to 7 bases. The CDR3 protein is CASSQNIDEQYF. In nucleotides, the CDR3 is TGTGCCAGCAGCCAAAATATAGACGAGCAGTACTTC.

The chain employs TRBV6-2 or TRBV6-3 and TRBJ2-3; maybe TRBD1 (6 bases). CDR1 and CDR2 from the germline V gene are MNHEY and SVGEGT. V shed 5 bases and J shed 4 bases, with 22 bases lying between them. This CDR3 contains 17 residues. The CDR3 protein is CASSLGPGHLGADTQYF. CDR3 DNA sequence: TGTGCCAGCAGTCTCGGACCGGGACATTTAGGCGCAGATACGCAGTATTTT.

This clonotype has just a few counts. The chain combines TRBV6-5 with TRBJ1-6, with 9 bases matching TRBD1. V shed 5 bases, J shed 10 bases, and the junction held 9 bases outside the gene matches. Germline V lookup: CDR1 MNHEY, CDR2 SVGAGI. The CDR3 extends over 15 amino acids. This chain's CDR3 is CASSPGRDRASPLHF. The CDR3 coding sequence is TGTGCCAGCAGTCCGGGGAGGGACAGGGCCTCACCCCTCCACTTT.

V is TRBV7-2 and J is TRBJ2-5, with 8 bases identical to TRBD2. The CDR3 runs to 17 residues. Trimming cost V 5 bases and J 5 bases; bases outside gene matches: 16. Germline lookup yields CDR1 SGHTA and CDR2 FQGNSA. CDR3 coding DNA: TGTGCCAGCAGCCTACAAACCTTAGCGGGATCTTGGGAGACCCAGTACTTC. This encodes CASSLQTLAGSWETQYF.

This clonotype was observed a handful of times. V gene TRBV7-2 combines with J gene TRBJ1-2; D is unresolved. The CDR3 loop spans 13 amino acids. Deletions cut 4 bases from V and 8 bases from J, with 14 bases between. Looked up from germline, CDR1 is SGHTA and CDR2 is FQGNSA. The CDR3 sequence: CASSSIKAGGYTF. The CDR3 DNA sequence: TGTGCCAGCAGCTCTATAAAGGCGGGAGGCTACACCTTC.

This clonotype has a single count. The rearrangement links TRBV12-3 or TRBV12-4 to TRBJ2-3; possibly TRBD2 for D (5 bases). The CDR3 totals 13 residues. Trimming cost V 6 bases and J 8 bases, with 15 bases left between them. The CDR3 here is CASRQDSEGTQYF. The CDR3 region has the DNA TGTGCCAGCAGGCAGGACTCCGAGGGTACGCAGTATTTT.

For this clonotype: The CDR3 end shows no conserved phenylalanine or tryptophan, and so a read error is likely. The chain combines TRBV5-1 with TRBJ2-1; 10 bases are shared with TRBD2. There are 12 residues in the CDR3. Germline trimming cut 3 bases from V and 10 bases from J; bases unmatched to any gene: 1. The germline gives CDR1 SGHRS, CDR2 YFSETQ. CDR3: CASSSGLAEQFC. The CDR3, as DNA: TGCGCCAGCAGCTCGGGACTAGCGGAGCAGTTCTGC.

The rearrangement uses TRBV6-5 and TRBJ1-5, with D possibly being TRBD1 (5 bases). V lost 4 bases, J lost 4 bases, and 17 bases lay in between. This CDR3 contains 16 residues. The V gene's germline CDR1 is MNHEY and CDR2 SVGAGI. The CDR3 reads CASSSTGLPLNQPQHF. The CDR3, as DNA: TGTGCCAGCAGTTCAACAGGTCTACCTCTTAATCAGCCCCAGCATTTT.

This clonotype was seen only a few times. V is TRBV15 and J is TRBJ2-1; maybe TRBD1 (5 bases). V was trimmed by 0 bases and J by 7 bases, leaving 16 bases between them. There are 16 residues in the CDR3. CDR1 and CDR2 (germline): LNHNV, YYDKDF (reference sequence). CDR3 nucleotide sequence: TGTGCCACCAGCAGAGAAGGGGCAGGTCCTGGAAATGAGCAGTTCTTC. This gives the protein CATSREGAGPGNEQFF.

The genes are TRBV3-1 and TRBJ2-4, with D hard to call. The J call may be wrong; the DNA end is better matched by TRBJ2-7. CDR1 is LGHDT and CDR2 is YNNKEL in the germline V gene (reference sequence). This CDR3 contains 14 residues. The chain's CDR3 is CASSQVANPYEQYF. CDR3 coding DNA: TGTGCCAGCAGCCAAGTTGCTAACCCCTACGAGCAGTACTTC.

This clonotype was seen a few times. The V call is TRBV12-3 or TRBV12-4, the J call TRBJ2-5; D is ambiguous. The J call may be faulty, since TRBJ2-7 better matches the DNA end. The CDR3 consists of 11 residues. For the CDR3, the DNA is TGTGCCGGCACCATCCGGGACGAGCAGTACTTC. Encoded protein: CAGTIRDEQYF.

The V and J genes are TRBV12-3 or TRBV12-4 and TRBJ2-7; no clear D. Trimming left V 4 bases short and J 0 bases short, with 10 bases between. This CDR3 has 14 amino acids. The CDR3 reads CASSSEPYSYEQYF. CDR3 bases: TGTGCCAGCAGTTCGGAGCCTTACTCCTACGAGCAGTACTTC.

The rearrangement uses TRBV5-1 and TRBJ2-3; 7 bases are shared with TRBD2. Germline CDR1 and CDR2: SGHRS and YFSETQ. V shed 4 bases and J 6 bases; nucleotides not matched to a gene: 14. This CDR3 contains 16 residues. Here the CDR3 reads CASSRLAGDATDTQYF. DNA of the CDR3: TGCGCCAGCAGCAGACTCGCGGGGGATGCCACGGATACGCAGTATTTT.

This clonotype was counted only a few times. The chain has TRBV5-1 and TRBJ2-1; 9 bases line up with TRBD1. Germline CDR1 SGHRS, CDR2 YFSETQ. The J segment lost 3 bases and the V segment lost 4 bases, leaving 8 bases of the junction unmatched. CDR3 length: 16 amino acids. Here the CDR3 DNA reads TGCGCCAGCAGCCCGACCCCGGGACAGGGCTACAATGAGCAGTTCTTC. This codes for CASSPTPGQGYNEQFF.

This clonotype has a single count. The gene calls are TRBV5-6 and TRBJ2-3; D possibly corresponds to TRBD2 (6 bases). The germline CDR1 and CDR2 sequences are SGHDT and YYEEEE. The CDR3 length is 18 residues. V was shortened by 3 bases and J by 1 base, with 21 bases between the two germline ends. The CDR3 region has the DNA TGTGCCAGCAGCTCCAGGGTGTGGGAGGTCCCCCGCACAGATACGCAGTATTTT. Translated: CASSSRVWEVPRTDTQYF.

V gene TRBV7-2 combines with J gene TRBJ1-1, with TRBD1 matching 7 bases. The CDR3 extends over 15 amino acids. The junction had 13 bases not matched to a gene; V was cut back by 11 bases and J by 1 base. Germline loops: CDR1 SGHTA, CDR2 FQGNSA. In nucleotides, the CDR3 is TGTGCCGGCACGCAGGGGGGCCTCCAGAACACTGAAGCTTTCTTT. This gives the protein CAGTQGGLQNTEAFF. The whole variable domain, remainder taken from reference TRBV7-2 and TRBJ1-1, is GAGVSQSPSNKVTEKGKDVELRCDPISGHTALYWYRQSLGQGLEFLIYFQGNSAPDKSGLPSDRFSAERTGGSVSTLTIQRTQQEDSAVYLCAGTQGGLQNTEAFFGQGTRLTVV.